These 2 T cell receptor beta chains came from one sample sequenced in a study of blood T cell repertoires in COVID-19. The data were produced by immunoSEQ multiplex PCR, yet TCRdb's version contains in-frame clones alone and is incomplete. Here the sample spans roughly 400,000 clones, about 87% being singletons. Sequencing used peripheral blood. The receptors originated from a woman aged 60-75 years with COVID-19, enrolled during active disease.

The chain recombines TRBV5-1 with TRBJ1-2; 9 positions match TRBD1. Germline CDR1 reads SGHRS; CDR2 reads YFSETQ. The trim removed 4 bases at V and 7 bases at J, leaving 14 bases unmatched. This CDR3 is 16 amino acids long. The CDR3 nucleotides read TGCGCCAGCAGCCAAACAAGCACAGGGGGCCGGGGTGGCTACACCTTC. It codes for CASSQTSTGGRGGYTF.

The chain carries TRBV19 and TRBJ1-6; D ambiguous. V lost 1 base and J 8 bases, leaving 12 bases between the germline ends. The length of the CDR3 is 15 residues. Per the germline V gene, CDR1 is LNHDA and CDR2 is SQIVND (reference sequence). The CDR3 sequence is CASSIVRQPYSPLHF. The CDR3 nucleotides are TGTGCCAGTAGTATAGTCAGGCAGCCCTATTCACCCCTCCACTTT.